A selection of T cell receptor beta chains follows, all from one sample in a study of PD-1 blockade in classical Hodgkin lymphoma. Some clones are missing from TCRdb's copy, which holds only in-frame ones; the method was immunoSEQ multiplex PCR. In the table there are about 50,000 clones, 88% of which are singletons. Sequencing used peripheral blood mononuclear cells (PBMCs), obtained before the second cycle of nivolumab. All receptors come from a human donor with classical Hodgkin lymphoma. CDR3s include the opening cysteine and the closing phenylalanine or tryptophan. D genes are given only for firm matches.

D gene	J gene	V gene	CDR3 DNA	CDR3 protein
.	TRBJ1-4	TRBV5-1	TGCGCCAGCAGCTTGACAGGGACTAATGAAAAACTGTTTTTT	CASSLTGTNEKLFF
.	TRBJ2-7	TRBV21-1	TGTGCCAGCAGCAAAGGGCTAAGACAGGTTCGACGCGAGCAGTACTTC	CASSKGLRQVRREQYF
.	TRBJ2-2	TRBV2	TGTGCCAGCAGTGAAGGAGGGACCACCGGGGAGCTGTTTTTT	CASSEGGTTGELFF
.	TRBJ2-7	TRBV6-5	TGTGCCAGCAGTTACGGCGGGACGGCGGGCTACGAGCAGTACTTC	CASSYGGTAGYEQYF
.	TRBJ2-7	TRBV27	TGTGCCAGCAGTTTAGTAAAGATAACCCCGGGCGAGCAGTACTTC	CASSLVKITPGEQYF
.	TRBJ2-7	TRBV5-6	TGTGCCAGCAGCTGGGCCGGACAGACCTACGAGCAGTACTTC	CASSWAGQTYEQYF
TRBD2	TRBJ2-1	TRBV6-1	TGTGCCAGCAGTGACGGGACTATCGTCGGTGAGCAGTTCTTC	CASSDGTIVGEQFF
.	TRBJ1-6	TRBV9	TGTGCCAGCAGCGTAAAACAGTATTCACCCCTCCACTTT	CASSVKQYSPLHF
.	TRBJ1-4	TRBV5-1	TGCGCCAGCAGCTTGGAGGGGGTAGCTGAAAAACTGTTTTTT	CASSLEGVAEKLFF
TRBD2	TRBJ2-1	TRBV4-2	TGTGCCAGCAGCCCCCTAATGTGGGCGGGGGGTGTTAATGAGCAGTTCTTC	CASSPLMWAGGVNEQFF
.	TRBJ2-3	TRBV9	TGTGCCAGCAGCGTCTTGAGGGGCACAGATACGCAGTATTTT	CASSVLRGTDTQYF
TRBD1	TRBJ1-1	TRBV9	TGTGCCAGCAGCGTAGGGCCCGGGACAGGGGACACTGAAGCTTTCTTT	CASSVGPGTGDTEAFF
TRBD1	TRBJ1-5	TRBV6-5	TGTGCCAGCCAATTCACAGGGGGCGATCAGCCCCAGCATTTT	CASQFTGGDQPQHF
.	TRBJ2-7	TRBV6-6	TGTGCCAGCAGTTCCCCCGCGAGCGAGCAGTACTTC	CASSSPASEQYF
TRBD1	TRBJ1-5	TRBV6-1	TGTGCCAGCAGGTTGACAGGGCCCCCCATAGAGCCCCAGCATTTT	CASRLTGPPIEPQHF
.	TRBJ1-1	TRBV11-3	TGTGCCAGCAGACGGGGCGAGGACACTGAAGCTTTCTTT	CASRRGEDTEAFF
TRBD1	TRBJ2-2	TRBV6-6	TGTGCCAGTGTTGGACAGGAGGCGAACACCGGGGAGCTGTTTTTT	CASVGQEANTGELFF
.	TRBJ1-5	TRBV5-1	TGCGCCAGCAGCTTGGCCGGATCAGACTACGTTGATCAGCCCCAGCATTTT	CASSLAGSDYVDQPQHF
TRBD1	TRBJ1-2	TRBV19	TGTGCCAGTAGTACCGGACAGGTTGGTTGGGGCTACACCTTC	CASSTGQVGWGYTF
.	TRBJ2-7	TRBV27	TGTGCCAGCAGTTACGGGACTGACTCCTACGAGCAGTACTTC	CASSYGTDSYEQYF
.	TRBJ1-2	TRBV4-2	TGTGCCAGCAGCCAAGATCGAATTGGACTGGGCTACACCTTC	CASSQDRIGLGYTF
.	TRBJ2-2	TRBV9	TGTGCCAGCCGCCCTCAGACTTCGAACACCGGGGAGCTGTTTTTT	CASRPQTSNTGELFF